The 14 T cell receptor beta chains reported below all come from one sample, sequenced in a study of blood T cell repertoires in COVID-19. The data were produced by immunoSEQ multiplex PCR, yet TCRdb's version contains in-frame clones alone and is incomplete. The sample consists of about 130,000 clones, under 85% of them appearing once. Sequenced sample: PBMCs or T cells enriched from blood (not recorded which). Receptors originate from a man aged 25 to 40 who had recovered from COVID-19.

V is TRBV11-3 and J is TRBJ2-3; maybe TRBD1 (6 bases). The germline V and J ends were trimmed by 2 bases and 0 bases, with 6 bases remaining between them. Germline V gives CDR1 SGHNT, CDR2 YENEEA. This CDR3 region has 14 residues. Here the CDR3 reads CASSLQGSTDTQYF. The CDR3 DNA reads TGTGCCAGCAGCTTACAGGGGAGCACAGATACGCAGTATTTT.

The chain employs TRBV3-1 (or the pseudogene TRBV3-2) and TRBJ2-5, with TRBD2 matching 9 bases. The V gene's germline CDR1 is LGHDT and CDR2 YNNKEL (reference sequence). This CDR3 has 15 residues. V lost 11 bases to trimming and J lost 6 bases; unmatched junction nucleotides: 16. CDR3 DNA sequence: TGTGCCTCTCAAATAGGGGCTAGCGGGGTTCAGACCCAGTACTTC. Encoded protein: CASQIGASGVQTQYF.

The V and J genes are TRBV6-5 and TRBJ2-3, with a possible D match to TRBD1 (5 bases). V was trimmed by 2 bases and J by 0 bases, leaving 12 bases between them. CDR3 length: 16 residues. In germline, CDR1 is MNHEY, CDR2 SVGAGI. The CDR3 is CASSYVSGISTDTQYF. The CDR3 coding sequence is TGTGCCAGCAGTTACGTTTCAGGGATTAGCACAGATACGCAGTATTTT.

V usage is TRBV5-1 and J usage is TRBJ1-4; 7 bases line up with TRBD1. The V and J ends lost 4 bases and 3 bases, in that order; junction bases with no gene match: 3. In germline, CDR1 is SGHRS, CDR2 YFSETQ. This CDR3 spans 14 amino acids. CDR3 in amino acids: CASSPGQPNEKLFF. The CDR3 nucleotides are TGCGCCAGCAGCCCGGGACAGCCTAATGAAAAACTGTTTTTT.

This clone was detected only a few times. The V call is TRBV6-5, the J call TRBJ1-2, with 7 bases lining up with TRBD1. Germline CDR1 and CDR2: MNHEY and SVGAGI. This CDR3 contains 13 residues. Germline trimming cut 2 bases from V and 8 bases from J; bases unmatched to any gene: 5. CDR3 sequence: CASSYRTGGGYTF. CDR3 nucleotides: TGTGCCAGCAGTTACAGGACAGGAGGCGGCTACACCTTC.

V is TRBV6-5 and J is TRBJ1-4, with D unclear. Germline CDR1 is MNHEY and CDR2 is SVGAGI. Trimming removed 8 bases at V and 6 bases at J, with 7 bases between. The CDR3 runs to 11 residues. CDR3 sequence: CASSTYEKLFF. The CDR3 DNA follows: TGTGCCAGCTCTACTTATGAAAAACTGTTTTTT.

The chain is built from TRBV6-5 and TRBJ1-1; 10 bases are a match to TRBD1. CDR3 length: 16 amino acids. The V gene end was trimmed by 2 bases and the J gene end by 4 bases; junction bases not matched to a gene: 7. Per germline, CDR1 MNHEY and CDR2 SVGAGI. The CDR3 sequence is CASSYLPGQGTTEAFF. As DNA, the CDR3 is TGTGCCAGCAGTTACCTACCGGGACAGGGGACCACTGAAGCTTTCTTT.

This chain links TRBV6-9 with TRBJ1-3, with TRBD1 as a possible D gene (5 bases). Trimming shortened V by 5 bases and J by 2 bases, and 16 bases separated the two germline ends. The CDR3 totals 16 residues. CDR1 and CDR2 from the germline V gene are MNHGY and SVAAGI. The CDR3 spells CASSPGLIITGNTIYF. CDR3 in DNA: TGTGCCAGCAGTCCGGGACTGATCATAACTGGAAACACCATATATTTT.

The chain carries TRBV19 and TRBJ2-2; TRBD1 matches at 7 bases. Germline CDR1 LNHDA, CDR2 SQIVND (reference sequence). Trimming removed 5 bases from V and 1 base from J; junction bases left unmatched: 4. This CDR3 has 15 residues. CDR3 sequence reads: CASSAGTVNTGELFF. CDR3 in DNA: TGTGCCAGTAGTGCAGGGACAGTGAACACCGGGGAGCTGTTTTTT.

J is TRBJ2-2 and V is TRBV19; 9 bases align to TRBD1. The trim removed 4 bases at V and 0 bases at J, leaving 3 bases unmatched. The CDR3 extends over 16 amino acids. Germline CDR1 LNHDA, CDR2 SQIVND (reference sequence). The CDR3 region has the DNA TGTGCCAGTAGTACACGGACAGGGGCGAACACCGGGGAGCTGTTTTTT. Translation gives CASSTRTGANTGELFF.

The chain uses TRBV5-1 and TRBJ2-4; D remains ambiguous. CDR3 length: 16 amino acids. In germline, CDR1 is SGHRS, CDR2 YFSETQ. Trimming left V 1 base short and J 0 bases short, with 11 bases between. For the CDR3, the DNA is TGCGCCAGCAGCTTGCAAGCAGACTCAGCCAAAAACATTCAGTACTTC. It specifies CASSLQADSAKNIQYF.

The chain is built from TRBV5-1 and TRBJ2-2, with TRBD1 matching over 8 bases. This CDR3 has 16 residues. Germline assignment: CDR1 SGHRS and CDR2 YFSETQ. V was pared by 0 bases and J by 1 base, with 2 bases of the junction left unmatched. The DNA of the CDR3 is TGCGCCAGCAGCTTGGAGACAGGGGAGAACACCGGGGAGCTGTTTTTT. It encodes CASSLETGENTGELFF.

The chain carries TRBV27 and TRBJ1-1, with D perhaps matching TRBD1 (6 bases). CDR3 length: 14 residues. Germline V gene data show CDR1 as MNHEY and CDR2 as SMNVEV (reference sequence). Trimming pared 6 bases from V and 5 bases from J, leaving 16 bases between. CDR3 sequence: CASRKRGGGTEAFF. The CDR3 nucleotides read TGTGCCAGCAGAAAAAGAGGGGGTGGGACTGAAGCTTTCTTT.

In this sample, this clone turned up once. The V gene is TRBV7-9, the J gene TRBJ2-5; a possible D gene is TRBD2 (7 bases). In germline, CDR1 is SEHNR, CDR2 FQNEAQ (reference sequence). Trimming left V 7 bases short and J 2 bases short, with 11 bases between. The CDR3 consists of 13 residues. CDR3 sequence reads: CASIGGQQETQYF. As DNA, the CDR3 is TGTGCCAGCATCGGGGGGCAGCAAGAGACCCAGTACTTC.